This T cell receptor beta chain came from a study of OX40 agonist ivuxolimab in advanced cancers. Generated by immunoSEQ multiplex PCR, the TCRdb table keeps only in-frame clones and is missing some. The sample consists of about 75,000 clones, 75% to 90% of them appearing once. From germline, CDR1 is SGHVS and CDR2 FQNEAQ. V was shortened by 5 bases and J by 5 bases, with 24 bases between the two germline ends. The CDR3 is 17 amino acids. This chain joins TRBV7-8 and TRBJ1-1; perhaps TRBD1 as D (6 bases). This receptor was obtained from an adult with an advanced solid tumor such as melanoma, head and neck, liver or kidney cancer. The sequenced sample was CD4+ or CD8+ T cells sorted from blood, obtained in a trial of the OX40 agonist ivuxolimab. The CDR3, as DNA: TGTGCCAGCAGCCTCCGAGGGGTGGGGGCAGGTAGAACTGAAGCTTTCTTT. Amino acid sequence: CASSLRGVGAGRTEAFF.